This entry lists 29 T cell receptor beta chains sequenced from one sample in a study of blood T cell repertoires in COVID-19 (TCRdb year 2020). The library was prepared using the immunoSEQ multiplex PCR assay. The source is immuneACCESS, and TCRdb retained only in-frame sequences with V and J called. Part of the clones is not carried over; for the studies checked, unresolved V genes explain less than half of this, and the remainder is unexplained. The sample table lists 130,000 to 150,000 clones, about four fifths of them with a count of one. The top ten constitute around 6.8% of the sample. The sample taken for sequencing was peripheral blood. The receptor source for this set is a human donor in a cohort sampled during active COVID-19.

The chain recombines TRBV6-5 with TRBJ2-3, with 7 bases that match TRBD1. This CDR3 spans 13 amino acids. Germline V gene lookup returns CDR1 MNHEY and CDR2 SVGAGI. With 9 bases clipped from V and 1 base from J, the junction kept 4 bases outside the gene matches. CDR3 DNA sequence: TGTGCCAGAGGACAGGAGGGCACAGATACGCAGTATTTT. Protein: CARGQEGTDTQYF.

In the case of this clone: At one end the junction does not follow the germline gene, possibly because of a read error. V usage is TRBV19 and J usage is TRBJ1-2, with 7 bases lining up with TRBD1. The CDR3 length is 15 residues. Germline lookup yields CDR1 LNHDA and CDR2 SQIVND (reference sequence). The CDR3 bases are TGTGCCAGTAGTATTTCCTCGGACAGGACCTATAGCTACACCTTC. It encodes CASSISSDRTYSYTF.

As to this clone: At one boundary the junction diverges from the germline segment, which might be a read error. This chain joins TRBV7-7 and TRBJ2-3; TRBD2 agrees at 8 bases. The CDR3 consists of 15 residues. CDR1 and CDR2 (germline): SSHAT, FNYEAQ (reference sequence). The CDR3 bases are TGTGCTAGCAGCTTTGGGAGCGGGGGAACAGATACGCAGTATTTT. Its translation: CASSFGSGGTDTQYF.

Here the CDR3 DNA reads TGTGCCAGTAGTAAAGGACAACTAAACAATCAGCCCCAGCATTTT. Translated: CASSKGQLNNQPQHF. The rearrangement joins TRBV19 to TRBJ1-5, with a weak D call TRBD1 (5 bases). V dropped 4 bases and J dropped 3 bases, with 13 bases sitting between them. This CDR3 spans 15 amino acids. Germline lookup yields CDR1 LNHDA and CDR2 SQIVND (reference sequence).

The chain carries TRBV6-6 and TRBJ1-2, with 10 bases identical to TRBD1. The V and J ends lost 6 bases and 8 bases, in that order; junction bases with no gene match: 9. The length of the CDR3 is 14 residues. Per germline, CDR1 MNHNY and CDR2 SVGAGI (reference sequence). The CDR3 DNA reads TGTGCCAGCAGATCGACCGGGACAGGGGAGGGCTACACCTTC. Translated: CASRSTGTGEGYTF.

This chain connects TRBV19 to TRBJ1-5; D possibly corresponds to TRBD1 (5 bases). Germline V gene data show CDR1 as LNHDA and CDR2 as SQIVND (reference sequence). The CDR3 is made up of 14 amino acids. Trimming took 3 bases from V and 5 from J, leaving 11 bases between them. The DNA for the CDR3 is TGTGCCAGTAGTATTTCTGGACATGATCAGCCCCAGCATTTT. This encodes CASSISGHDQPQHF.

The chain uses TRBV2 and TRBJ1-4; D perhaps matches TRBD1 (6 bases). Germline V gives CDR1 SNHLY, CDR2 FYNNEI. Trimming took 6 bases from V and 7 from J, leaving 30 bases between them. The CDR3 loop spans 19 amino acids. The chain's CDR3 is CASRISNRAGRTGGEKLFF. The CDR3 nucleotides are TGTGCCAGCAGGATATCCAACAGGGCGGGCCGTACCGGTGGTGAAAAACTGTTTTTT. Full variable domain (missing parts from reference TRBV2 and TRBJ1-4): EPEVTQTPSHQVTQMGQEVILRCVPISNHLYFYWYRQILGQKVEFLVSFYNNEISEKSEIFDDQFSVERPDGSNFTLKIRSTKLEDSAMYFCASRISNRAGRTGGEKLFFGSGTQLSVL.

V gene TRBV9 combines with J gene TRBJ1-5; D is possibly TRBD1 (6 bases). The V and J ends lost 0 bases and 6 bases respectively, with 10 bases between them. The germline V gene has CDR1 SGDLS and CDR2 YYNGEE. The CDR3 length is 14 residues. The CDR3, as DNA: TGTGCCAGCAGCGTAGAGTCAGGGGCTCAGCCCCAGCATTTT. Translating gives CASSVESGAQPQHF.

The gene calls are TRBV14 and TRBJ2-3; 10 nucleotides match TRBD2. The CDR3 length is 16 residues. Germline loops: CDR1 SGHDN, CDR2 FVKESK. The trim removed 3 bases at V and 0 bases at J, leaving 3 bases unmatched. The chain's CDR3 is CASSHSTSGSTDTQYF. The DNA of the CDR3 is TGTGCCAGCAGCCATTCGACTAGCGGGAGCACAGATACGCAGTATTTT.

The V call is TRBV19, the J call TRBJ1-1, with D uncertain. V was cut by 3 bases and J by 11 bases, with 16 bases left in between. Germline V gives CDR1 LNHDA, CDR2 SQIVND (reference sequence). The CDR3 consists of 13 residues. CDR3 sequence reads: CASSIARVGVAFF. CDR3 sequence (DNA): TGTGCCAGTAGTATCGCCCGCGTCGGGGTGGCTTTCTTT.

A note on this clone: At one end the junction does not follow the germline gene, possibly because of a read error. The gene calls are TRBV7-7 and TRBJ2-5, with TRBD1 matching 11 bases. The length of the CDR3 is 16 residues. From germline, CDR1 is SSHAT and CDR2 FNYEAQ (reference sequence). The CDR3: CASSLGTGGTQETQYF. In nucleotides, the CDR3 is TGTGCTAGCAGCCTTGGGACAGGGGGGACCCAAGAGACCCAGTACTTC.

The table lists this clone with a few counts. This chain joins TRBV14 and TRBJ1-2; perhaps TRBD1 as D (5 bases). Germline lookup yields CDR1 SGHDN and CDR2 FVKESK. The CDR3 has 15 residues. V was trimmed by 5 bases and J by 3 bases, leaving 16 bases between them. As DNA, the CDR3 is TGTGCCAGCAGCGAACGGGGGGGTTTTGACTATGGCTACACCTTC. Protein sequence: CASSERGGFDYGYTF.

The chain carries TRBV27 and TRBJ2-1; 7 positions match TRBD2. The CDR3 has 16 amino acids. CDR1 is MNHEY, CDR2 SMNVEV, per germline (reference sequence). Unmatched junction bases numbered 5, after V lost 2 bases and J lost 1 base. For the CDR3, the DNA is TGTGCCAGCAGTTTAATGGGGGGGAGGTCCTACAATGAGCAGTTCTTC. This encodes CASSLMGGRSYNEQFF.

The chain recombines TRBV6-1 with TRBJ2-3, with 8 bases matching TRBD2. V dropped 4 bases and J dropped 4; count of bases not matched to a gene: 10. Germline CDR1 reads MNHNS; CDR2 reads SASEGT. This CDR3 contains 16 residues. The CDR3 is CASSAVSGGLSDTQYF. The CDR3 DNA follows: TGTGCCAGCAGTGCGGTCAGCGGGGGTTTGTCAGATACGCAGTATTTT.

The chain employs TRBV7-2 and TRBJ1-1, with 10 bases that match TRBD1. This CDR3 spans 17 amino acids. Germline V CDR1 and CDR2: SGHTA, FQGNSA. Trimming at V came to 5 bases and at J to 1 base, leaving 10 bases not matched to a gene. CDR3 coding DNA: TGTGCCAGCAGCCCGTACCTGACAGGGGGCGGGAACACTGAAGCTTTCTTT. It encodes CASSPYLTGGGNTEAFF.

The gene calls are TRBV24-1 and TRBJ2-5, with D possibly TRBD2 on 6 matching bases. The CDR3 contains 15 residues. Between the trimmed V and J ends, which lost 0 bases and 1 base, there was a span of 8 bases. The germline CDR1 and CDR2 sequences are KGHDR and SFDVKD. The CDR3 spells CATSDLDGGQETQYF. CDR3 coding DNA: TGTGCCACCAGTGATTTGGACGGGGGCCAAGAGACCCAGTACTTC.

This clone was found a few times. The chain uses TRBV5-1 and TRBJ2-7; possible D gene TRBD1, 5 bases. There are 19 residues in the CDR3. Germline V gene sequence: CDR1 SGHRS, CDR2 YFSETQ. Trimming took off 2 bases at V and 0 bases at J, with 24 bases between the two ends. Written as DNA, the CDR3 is TGCGCCAGCAGCTTTCGTCTGGCTCTTCCGACAGCTAGCTCCTACGAGCAGTACTTC. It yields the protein CASSFRLALPTASSYEQYF.

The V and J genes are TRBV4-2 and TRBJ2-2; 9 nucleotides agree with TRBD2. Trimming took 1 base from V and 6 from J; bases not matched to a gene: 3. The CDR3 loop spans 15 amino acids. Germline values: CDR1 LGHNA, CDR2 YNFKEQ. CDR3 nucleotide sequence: TGTGCCAGCAGCCAAGGCGGGGGGGCGGCCGGGGAGCTGTTTTTT. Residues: CASSQGGGAAGELFF.

The CDR3 is CASSLWGQGEQYF. CDR3 DNA: TGTGCCAGCAGCTTGTGGGGGCAGGGCGAGCAGTACTTC. V is TRBV7-9 and J is TRBJ2-7; tentatively, D is TRBD1 (6 bases). With 3 bases removed from V and 6 bases from J, the gap between germline ends came to 12 bases. CDR1 and CDR2 (germline): SEHNR, FQNEAQ (reference sequence). This CDR3 region has 13 residues.

CDR3 region: CASSDQTGGGEQYF. In DNA, the CDR3 is TGTGCCAGCAGTGACCAGACAGGGGGAGGAGAGCAGTACTTC. The J gene is TRBJ2-7, the V gene TRBV6-4; 9 bases line up with TRBD1. This CDR3 spans 14 amino acids. Trimming cost V 2 bases and J 7 bases; bases outside gene matches: 6. The germline gives CDR1 MRHNA, CDR2 SNTAGT.

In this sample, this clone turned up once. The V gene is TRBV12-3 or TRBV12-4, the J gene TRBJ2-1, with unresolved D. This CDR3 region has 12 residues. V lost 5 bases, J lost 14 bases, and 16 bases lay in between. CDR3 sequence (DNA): TGTGCCAGCAGTCCCACCGACACCCAGGAGTTCTTC. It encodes CASSPTDTQEFF.

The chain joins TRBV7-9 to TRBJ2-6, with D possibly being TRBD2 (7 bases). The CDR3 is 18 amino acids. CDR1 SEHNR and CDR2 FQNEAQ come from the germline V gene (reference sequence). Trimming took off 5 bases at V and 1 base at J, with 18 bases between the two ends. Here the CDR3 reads CASSRGRGGASGANVLTF. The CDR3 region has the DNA TGTGCCAGCAGCCGCGGGAGAGGGGGAGCTTCTGGGGCCAACGTCCTGACTTTC. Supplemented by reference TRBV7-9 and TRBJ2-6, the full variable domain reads DTGVSQNPRHKITKRGQNVTFRCDPISEHNRLYWYRQTLGQGPEFLTYFQNEAQLEKSRLLSDRFSAERPKGSFSTLEIQRTEQGDSAMYLCASSRGRGGASGANVLTFGAGSRLTVL.

DNA for the CDR3: TGTGCCAGCAGCTTAACGTCGGCGTATACCGGTAACAGGGCAAGTAAAACCGGGGAGCTGTTTTTT. Its translation: CASSLTSAYTGNRASKTGELFF. The chain uses TRBV7-3 and TRBJ2-2, with a weak D call TRBD1 (6 bases). In germline, CDR1 is SGHTA, CDR2 FQGTGA. The CDR3 length is 22 residues. The V end lost 0 bases, the J end lost 5 bases, and 31 bases lay between the germline ends.

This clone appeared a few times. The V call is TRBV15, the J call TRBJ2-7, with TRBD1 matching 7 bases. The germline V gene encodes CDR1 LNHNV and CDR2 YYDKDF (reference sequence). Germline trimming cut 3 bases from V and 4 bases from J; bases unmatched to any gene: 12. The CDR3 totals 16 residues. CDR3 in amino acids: CATSRGLGTDSYEQYF. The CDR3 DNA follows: TGTGCCACCAGCAGGGGGCTGGGGACAGACTCTTACGAGCAGTACTTC.

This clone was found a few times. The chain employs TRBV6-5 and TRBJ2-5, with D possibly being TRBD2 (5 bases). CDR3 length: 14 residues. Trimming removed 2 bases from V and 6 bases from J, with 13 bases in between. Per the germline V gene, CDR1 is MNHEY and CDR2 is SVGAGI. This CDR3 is CASSYGPGEKTQYF. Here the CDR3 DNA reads TGTGCCAGCAGTTACGGCCCCGGGGAAAAGACCCAGTACTTC.

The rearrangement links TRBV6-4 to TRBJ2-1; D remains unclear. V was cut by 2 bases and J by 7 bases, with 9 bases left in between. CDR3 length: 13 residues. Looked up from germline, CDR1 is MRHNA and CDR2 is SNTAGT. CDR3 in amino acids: CASSDHYENEQFF. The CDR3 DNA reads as TGTGCCAGCAGTGACCATTATGAGAATGAGCAGTTCTTC.

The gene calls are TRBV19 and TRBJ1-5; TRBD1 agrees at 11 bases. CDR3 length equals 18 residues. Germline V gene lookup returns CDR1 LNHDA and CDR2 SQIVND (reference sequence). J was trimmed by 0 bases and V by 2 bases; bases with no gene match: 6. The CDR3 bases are TGTGCCAGTAGTATAAGGAGCGGGACAGGGGGTAGCAATCAGCCCCAGCATTTT. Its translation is CASSIRSGTGGSNQPQHF.

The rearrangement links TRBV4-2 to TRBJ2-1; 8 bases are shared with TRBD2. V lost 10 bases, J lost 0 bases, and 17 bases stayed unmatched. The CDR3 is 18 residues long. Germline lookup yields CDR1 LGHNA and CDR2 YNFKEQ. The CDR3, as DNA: TGTGCCACCGAGAGCGGGGGCGCCACGATTAGCTCCTACAATGAGCAGTTCTTC. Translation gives CATESGGATISSYNEQFF.

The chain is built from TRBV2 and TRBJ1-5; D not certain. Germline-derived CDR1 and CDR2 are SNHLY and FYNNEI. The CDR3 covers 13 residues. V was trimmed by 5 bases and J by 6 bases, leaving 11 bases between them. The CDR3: CASSPASGQPQHF. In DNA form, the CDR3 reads TGTGCCAGCAGTCCTGCCTCCGGTCAGCCCCAGCATTTT.